This record covers a single TCR beta chain. What it binds is unknown. The CDR3 length is 15 residues. CDR1 MDHEN and CDR2 SYDVKM come from the germline V gene. V shed 5 bases and J shed 0 bases, with 11 bases lying between them. This record comes from a study of cytomegalovirus exposure and HLA in healthy donors. Study-wide results and limits: TCR clusters originating in the first cohort tended to co-occur in the approximately 120 validation repertoires, according to a later analysis. The classifier, whose performance was assessed in both the original and validation cohorts, reportedly diagnosed cytomegalovirus status with high specificity and sensitivity. A list of 164 TCR beta chains associated with cytomegalovirus was given.

From the 120-subject validation cohort, which was separate from the roughly 670-subject first cohort, the donors were drawn. Clones were sequenced by immunoSEQ multiplex PCR, and TCRdb holds only the in-frame ones, with some missing. The data contain tens of thousands of clones, about 93% of them singletons. This sequence was found in a woman between 18 and 29 years old in good health and CMV-seronegative. Sequences were obtained from PBMCs. The V call is TRBV28, the J call TRBJ2-1; D possibly corresponds to TRBD1 (5 bases). The CDR3 loop reads CASSKGPGSYNEQFF. DNA of the CDR3: TGTGCCAGCAGTAAGGGGCCCGGCTCCTACAATGAGCAGTTCTTC.